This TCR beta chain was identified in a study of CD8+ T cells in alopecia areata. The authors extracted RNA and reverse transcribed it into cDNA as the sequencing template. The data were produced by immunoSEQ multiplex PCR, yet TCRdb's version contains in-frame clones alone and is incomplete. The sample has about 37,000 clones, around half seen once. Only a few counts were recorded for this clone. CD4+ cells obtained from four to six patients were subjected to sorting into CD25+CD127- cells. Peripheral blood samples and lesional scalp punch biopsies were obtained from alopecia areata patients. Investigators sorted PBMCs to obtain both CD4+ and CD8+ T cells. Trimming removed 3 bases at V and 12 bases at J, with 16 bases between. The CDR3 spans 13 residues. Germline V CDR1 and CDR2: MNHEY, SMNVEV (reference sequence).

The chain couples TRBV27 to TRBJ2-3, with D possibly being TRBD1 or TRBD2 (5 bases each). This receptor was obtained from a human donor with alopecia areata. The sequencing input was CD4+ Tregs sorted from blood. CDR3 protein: CASSLAEGPPQYF. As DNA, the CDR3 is TGTGCCAGCAGTTTGGCTGAGGGACCCCCACAGTATTTT.